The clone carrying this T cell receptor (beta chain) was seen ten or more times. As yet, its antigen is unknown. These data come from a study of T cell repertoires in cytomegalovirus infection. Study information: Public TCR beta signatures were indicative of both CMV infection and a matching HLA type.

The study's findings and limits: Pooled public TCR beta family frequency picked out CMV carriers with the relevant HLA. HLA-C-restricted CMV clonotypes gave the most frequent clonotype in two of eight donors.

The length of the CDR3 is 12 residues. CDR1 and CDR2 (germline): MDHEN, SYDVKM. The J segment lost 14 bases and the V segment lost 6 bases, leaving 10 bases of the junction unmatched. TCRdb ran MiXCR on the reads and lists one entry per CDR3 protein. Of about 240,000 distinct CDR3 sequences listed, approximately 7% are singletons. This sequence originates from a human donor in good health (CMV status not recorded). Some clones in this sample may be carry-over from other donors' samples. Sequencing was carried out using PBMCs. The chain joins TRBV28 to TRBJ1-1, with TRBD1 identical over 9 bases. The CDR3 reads CASRRTGETDFF. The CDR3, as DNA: TGTGCCAGCAGGAGGACAGGGGAAACGGACTTCTTT.